These 22 T cell receptor beta chains came from one sample sequenced in a study of CD8+ T cells in alopecia areata. Once RNA had been extracted, it was reverse transcribed into cDNA to act as the sequencing template. Libraries were prepared by immunoSEQ multiplex PCR; TCRdb keeps only in-frame clonotypes and omits some of them. The sample holds approximately 98,000 clones; 45% to 60% are singletons and the top ten take 20% to 30%. Sequencing input: NKG2D-low CD8+ T cells sorted from blood. These receptor sequences come from a human donor with alopecia areata.

In its sample, this clone was seen a few times. The CDR3 here is CASSLGGLAYDEQFF. The CDR3 DNA sequence: TGTGCCAGCAGCTTAGGGGGACTAGCTTACGATGAGCAGTTCTTC. V gene TRBV11-3 combines with J gene TRBJ2-1; 9 nucleotides align to TRBD2. The CDR3 has 15 amino acids. The J segment lost 8 bases and the V segment lost 1 base, leaving 6 bases of the junction unmatched. CDR1 and CDR2 (germline): SGHNT, YENEEA.

The table lists this clone with a count of one. The chain joins TRBV11-2 to TRBJ2-1, with 11 nucleotides matching TRBD2. The CDR3 loop spans 16 amino acids. CDR1 SGHAT and CDR2 FQNNGV come from the germline V gene. V shed 3 bases and J 2 bases; nucleotides not matched to a gene: 3. CDR3: CASSFSGRDTYNEQFF. CDR3 coding DNA: TGTGCCAGCAGCTTTAGCGGGAGGGATACCTACAATGAGCAGTTCTTC.

This rearrangement joins TRBV5-1 to TRBJ2-7; D is unresolved. The CDR3 is 12 residues long. Trimming removed 4 bases at V and 3 bases at J, with 8 bases between. CDR1 is SGHRS and CDR2 is YFSETQ in the germline V gene. In DNA, the CDR3 is TGCGCCAGCAGCATGCATAACTACGAGCAGTACTTC. It yields the protein CASSMHNYEQYF.

This clone showed up just a few times. V gene TRBV13 combines with J gene TRBJ1-4, with D perhaps TRBD1 (5 bases). With 5 bases removed from V and 8 bases from J, the gap between germline ends came to 15 bases. The germline CDR1 and CDR2 sequences are PRHDT and FYEKMQ (reference sequence). The CDR3 sequence is 14 residues long. CDR3 sequence (DNA): TGTGCCAGCAGCCTCGGGACCTTGGGAGAAAAACTGTTTTTT. The encoded protein is CASSLGTLGEKLFF.

The chain links TRBV7-9 to TRBJ2-2, with TRBD2 identical over 10 bases. Per germline, CDR1 SEHNR and CDR2 FQNEAQ (reference sequence). Trimming cost V 1 base and J 7 bases; bases outside gene matches: 6. The CDR3 is 16 amino acids. The CDR3 DNA reads TGTGCCAGCAGCTTAGGGCTAGCGGGAGTGCACGGGGAGCTGTTTTTT. This encodes CASSLGLAGVHGELFF.

This chain connects TRBV9 to TRBJ2-1, with a weak D call TRBD1 (6 bases). V was shortened by 3 bases and J by 7 bases, with 20 bases between the two germline ends. Germline CDR1 is SGDLS and CDR2 is YYNGEE. The CDR3 is 16 residues long. CDR3 loop: CASSATAAQGRNEQFF. CDR3 nucleotides: TGTGCCAGCAGCGCGACCGCAGCCCAGGGGCGGAATGAGCAGTTCTTC.

CDR3 in amino acids: CASSLSSGNYGYTF. As DNA, the CDR3 is TGTGCCAGCAGCTTGAGTTCGGGGAACTATGGCTACACCTTC. The chain joins TRBV5-4 to TRBJ1-2, with D unresolved. Trimming stripped 1 base from V and 2 bases from J, with 9 bases between. Germline assignment: CDR1 SGHNT and CDR2 YYREEE (reference sequence). There are 14 residues in the CDR3. Supplemented by reference TRBV5-4 and TRBJ1-2, the full variable domain reads ETGVTQSPTHLIKTRGQQVTLRCSSQSGHNTVSWYQQALGQGPQFIFQYYREEENGRGNFPPRFSGLQFPNYSSELNVNALELDDSALYLCASSLSSGNYGYTFGSGTRLTVV.

This clone was found once. This chain uses TRBV28 with TRBJ1-5; perhaps TRBD1 as D (6 bases). The V and J ends lost 6 bases and 7 bases respectively, with 16 bases between them. From germline, CDR1 is MDHEN and CDR2 SYDVKM. CDR3 length: 14 amino acids. The CDR3 is CASRPQGTVQPQHF. CDR3 bases: TGTGCCAGCAGACCACAGGGAACGGTCCAGCCCCAGCATTTT.

The chain recombines TRBV5-8 with TRBJ2-1; D not resolved. The V gene's germline CDR1 is SGHTS and CDR2 YDEGEE. The CDR3 is made up of 14 amino acids. V was pared by 4 bases and J by 7 bases, with 15 bases between. CDR3 residues: CASSMAAGANEQFF. CDR3 nucleotide sequence: TGTGCCAGCAGCATGGCTGCAGGTGCTAATGAGCAGTTCTTC. Complete variable domain (other parts from reference TRBV5-8 and TRBJ2-1): EAGVTQSPTHLIKTRGQQATLRCSPISGHTSVYWYQQALGLGLQFLLWYDEGEERNRGNFPPRFSGRQFPNYSSELNVNALELEDSALYLCASSMAAGANEQFFGPGTRLTVL.

The rearrangement uses TRBV29-1 and TRBJ2-7, with a weak D call TRBD2 (6 bases). CDR3 length: 14 residues. The germline gives CDR1 SQVTM, CDR2 ANQGSEA. V was pared by 4 bases and J by 1 base, with 14 bases between. The CDR3, as DNA: TGCAGCGTTGTCGGAGGGGCCAGATCCTACGAGCAGTACTTC. It encodes CSVVGGARSYEQYF.

This clone was recorded a few times. The V and J genes are TRBV27 and TRBJ1-1; D may be TRBD1 (5 bases). This CDR3 region has 13 residues. CDR1 is MNHEY and CDR2 is SMNVEV in the germline V gene (reference sequence). V lost 7 bases and J 1 base, leaving 10 bases between the germline ends. In DNA, the CDR3 is TGTGCCAGCAAAAGCGGGACGAACACTGAAGCTTTCTTT. This sequence encodes CASKSGTNTEAFF.

The V and J genes are TRBV27 and TRBJ2-5; D could derive from TRBD1 or TRBD2 (5 bases each). V lost 5 bases to trimming and J lost 5 bases, with 15 bases between them. The germline CDR1 and CDR2 sequences are MNHEY and SMNVEV (reference sequence). CDR3 length: 14 amino acids. This chain's CDR3 is CASSTGTRRETQYF. For the CDR3, the DNA is TGTGCCAGCAGTACCGGGACCCGGAGGGAGACCCAGTACTTC.

V is TRBV19 and J is TRBJ2-1; 8 bases match TRBD2. The CDR3 covers 14 residues. From germline, CDR1 is LNHDA and CDR2 SQIVND (reference sequence). The ends lost 5 bases at V and 4 bases at J; junction bases unmatched: 4. The CDR3 region is CASSGTSGYNEQFF. The CDR3 DNA reads as TGTGCCAGTAGTGGTACTAGCGGATACAATGAGCAGTTCTTC.

V and J are TRBV27 and TRBJ2-7, with D hard to call. Trimming left V 3 bases short and J 1 base short, with 10 bases between. Germline assignment: CDR1 MNHEY and CDR2 SMNVEV (reference sequence). This CDR3 comprises 14 residues. The CDR3 reads CASSFFGSSYEQYF. DNA for the CDR3: TGTGCCAGCAGTTTTTTTGGTTCTTCCTACGAGCAGTACTTC.

The rearrangement links TRBV28 to TRBJ2-6, with 8 bases aligning to TRBD1. The V and J ends lost 3 bases and 10 bases, in that order; junction bases with no gene match: 11. The length of the CDR3 is 16 residues. Germline V gives CDR1 MDHEN, CDR2 SYDVKM. The CDR3 DNA follows: TGTGCCAGCAGTTTTTCCCGGACAGGGTTAGGAAACGTCCTGACTTTC. Translation: CASSFSRTGLGNVLTF.

The rearrangement joins TRBV6-6 to TRBJ2-4; D is perhaps TRBD2 (5 bases). The V end lost 3 bases, the J end lost 8 bases, and 11 bases lay between the germline ends. Germline CDR1 MNHNY, CDR2 SVGAGI (reference sequence). The CDR3 covers 13 residues. The CDR3 reads CASSYLFGDIQYF. Here the CDR3 DNA reads TGTGCCAGCAGTTATCTGTTCGGGGACATTCAGTACTTC.

This chain uses TRBV27 with TRBJ2-2, with D unclear. The CDR3 is made up of 13 amino acids. Germline-derived CDR1 and CDR2 are MNHEY and SMNVEV (reference sequence). V dropped 0 bases and J dropped 4 bases, with 3 bases sitting between them. The CDR3 spells CASSLSFTGELFF. For the CDR3, the DNA is TGTGCCAGCAGTTTATCGTTCACCGGGGAGCTGTTTTTT.

This clone showed up just a few times. The genes are TRBV28 and TRBJ1-5; TRBD1 matches 9 bases. Germline V gives CDR1 MDHEN, CDR2 SYDVKM. There are 16 residues in the CDR3. J lost 3 bases, V lost 6 bases, and 9 bases had no gene match. DNA of the CDR3: TGTGCCAGCAGCCCTTTCGGGACAGGGAACAATCAGCCCCAGCATTTT. Its protein product is CASSPFGTGNNQPQHF.

The rearrangement joins TRBV6-5 to TRBJ2-1; the match to TRBD2 covers 7 bases. Germline V gene lookup returns CDR1 MNHEY and CDR2 SVGAGI. The length of the CDR3 is 12 residues. V lost 8 bases, J lost 8 bases, and 6 bases stayed unmatched. This CDR3 reads CASATSSYEQFF. The DNA for the CDR3 is TGTGCCAGCGCGACTAGCTCCTATGAGCAGTTCTTC.

This chain links TRBV7-8 with TRBJ2-3; D possibly corresponds to TRBD1 (6 bases). CDR1 SGHVS and CDR2 FQNEAQ come from the germline V gene. V shed 0 bases and J shed 5 bases, with 9 bases lying between them. The CDR3 has 14 residues. In DNA form, the CDR3 reads TGTGCCAGCAGCTTAGCGCAGGGGAAAGATACGCAGTATTTT. This codes for CASSLAQGKDTQYF.

This clone was found a few times. V is TRBV4-1 and J is TRBJ2-7; maybe TRBD2 (5 bases). The CDR3 is 14 residues long. Deletions cut 2 bases from V and 6 bases from J, with 14 bases between. Germline lookup yields CDR1 MGHRA and CDR2 YSYEKL. This CDR3 reads CASSQRGYAGEQYF. The CDR3 region has the DNA TGCGCCAGCAGCCAACGAGGGTATGCGGGCGAGCAGTACTTC.

V and J are TRBV14 and TRBJ2-7, with D perhaps matching TRBD1 (6 bases). Germline lookup yields CDR1 SGHDN and CDR2 FVKESK. CDR3 length: 15 amino acids. V lost 1 base, J lost 3 bases, and 13 bases lay in between. The CDR3 here is CASSQGPTGIYEQYF. Written as DNA, the CDR3 is TGTGCCAGCAGCCAAGGACCCACAGGGATCTACGAGCAGTACTTC.